This T cell receptor (beta chain) was recovered during a study of identical twins. Study-level points and caveats: It was out-of-frame TCR alpha sharing in monozygotic twins that models underestimated.

TCRdb passed the 5' RACE reads through MiXCR, listing each CDR3 protein once. The data contain hundreds of thousands of distinct CDR3 sequences, approximately 9% of them singletons. After removal of 0 bases from V and 6 bases from J, the junction contained 10 bases not matched to a gene. Germline V gene lookup returns CDR1 LGHNA and CDR2 YSLEER. This CDR3 has 18 amino acids. A word on this clonotype: Its antigen is not known.

These same data were also listed under a study on yellow fever vaccine responses in identical twins.

The source of this sequence is a woman younger than 35 in good health. The sequencing sample was made of PBMCs. V and J are TRBV4-3 and TRBJ2-7, with 14 bases identical to TRBD2. CDR3 sequence (DNA): TGCGCCAGCAGCCAAGAACTTCCGGGACTAGCGGGAGTGGCCGAGCAGTACTTC. The encoded protein is CASSQELPGLAGVAEQYF.